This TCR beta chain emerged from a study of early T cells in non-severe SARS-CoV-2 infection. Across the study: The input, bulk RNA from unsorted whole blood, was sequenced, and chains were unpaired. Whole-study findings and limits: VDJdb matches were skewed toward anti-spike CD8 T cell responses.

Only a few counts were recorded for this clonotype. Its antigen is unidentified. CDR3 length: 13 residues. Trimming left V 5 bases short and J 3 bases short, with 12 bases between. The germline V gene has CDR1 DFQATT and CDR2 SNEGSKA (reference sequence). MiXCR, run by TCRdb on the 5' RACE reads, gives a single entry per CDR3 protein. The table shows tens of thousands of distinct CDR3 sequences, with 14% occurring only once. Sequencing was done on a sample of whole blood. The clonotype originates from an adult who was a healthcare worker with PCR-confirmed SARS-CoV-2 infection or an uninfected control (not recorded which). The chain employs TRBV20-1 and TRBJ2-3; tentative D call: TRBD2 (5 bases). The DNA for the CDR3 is TGCAGTGCTTCCGGCCCGGGAACAGATACGCAGTATTTT. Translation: CSASGPGTDTQYF.